These 28 T cell receptor beta chains were sequenced from one sample in a study of PD-1 blockade in classical Hodgkin lymphoma. Some clones are missing from TCRdb's copy, which holds only in-frame ones; the method was immunoSEQ multiplex PCR. The sample holds some 21,000 clones; roughly 94% are singletons and the top ten take approximately 5%. Time point of the sample: newly diagnosed, previously untreated cHL patient sample. The sequencing input was peripheral blood mononuclear cells (PBMCs). These receptor sequences come from a human donor with classical Hodgkin lymphoma.

In DNA, the CDR3 is TGTGCCTGGAGTGTAAGGCGGGGGACTGCAAACACCGGGGAGCTGTTTTTT. It is translated as CAWSVRRGTANTGELFF. The chain joins TRBV30 to TRBJ2-2; 7 bases are shared with TRBD2. J gave up 2 bases and V 0 bases, and 9 bases lay outside the gene matches. Germline lookup yields CDR1 GTSNPN and CDR2 SVGIG (reference sequence). The CDR3 loop spans 17 amino acids.

V gene TRBV10-1 combines with J gene TRBJ2-2; a weak D match, TRBD1 (5 bases). The CDR3 runs 15 residues. The V gene's germline CDR1 is WNHNN and CDR2 SYGVQD (reference sequence). V gave up 5 bases and J gave up 0 bases, with 10 bases separating them. CDR3 in amino acids: CASSQGASNTGELFF. The CDR3 DNA follows: TGCGCCAGCAGTCAAGGGGCCTCGAACACCGGGGAGCTGTTTTTT.

CDR3 coding DNA: TGTGCCAGCAGTGAAGGGGACACATACAATGAGCAGTTCTTC. Residues: CASSEGDTYNEQFF. The V gene is TRBV6-1, the J gene TRBJ2-1; the D gene is possibly TRBD1 (6 bases). The V end was cut by 1 base, the J end by 4 bases, with 8 bases between. CDR1 is MNHNS and CDR2 is SASEGT in the germline V gene. The CDR3 loop spans 14 amino acids.

This clone was detected only once. The genes are TRBV4-3 and TRBJ2-3, with TRBD2 as a possible D gene (5 bases). Germline V gene lookup returns CDR1 LGHNA and CDR2 YSLEER. V shed 1 base and J shed 2 bases, with 10 bases lying between them. The CDR3 runs to 15 residues. The CDR3 spells CASSQVAGNTDTQYF. For the CDR3, the DNA is TGCGCCAGCAGCCAAGTGGCCGGGAACACAGATACGCAGTATTTT.

The V call is TRBV10-3, the J call TRBJ1-3; 7 bases agree with TRBD1. Germline V CDR1 and CDR2: ENHRY, SYGVKD. The CDR3 loop spans 15 amino acids. Trimming removed 6 bases from V and 0 bases from J; junction bases left unmatched: 5. The DNA of the CDR3 is TGTGCCATCAGGGAGACAGGGCTCTCTGGAAACACCATATATTTT. Its translation: CAIRETGLSGNTIYF.

This chain connects TRBV7-9 to TRBJ2-2, with 8 bases identical to TRBD2. This CDR3 spans 19 amino acids. Germline loops: CDR1 SEHNR, CDR2 FQNEAQ (reference sequence). J lost 6 bases, V lost 4 bases, and 19 bases had no gene match. CDR3 nucleotide sequence: TGTGCCAGCAGCTCCCCGGCCGGACTAGCACCCCTGGAGCCCGGGGAGCTGTTTTTT. Its translation: CASSSPAGLAPLEPGELFF. Full variable domain (missing parts from reference TRBV7-9 and TRBJ2-2): DTGVSQNPRHKITKRGQNVTFRCDPISEHNRLYWYRQTLGQGPEFLTYFQNEAQLEKSRLLSDRFSAERPKGSFSTLEIQRTEQGDSAMYLCASSSPAGLAPLEPGELFFGEGSRLTVL.

V gene TRBV19 combines with J gene TRBJ2-3, with 8 bases that match TRBD2. After removal of 5 bases from V and 3 bases from J, the junction contained 10 bases not matched to a gene. The CDR3 is made up of 16 amino acids. Germline V gene sequence: CDR1 LNHDA, CDR2 SQIVND (reference sequence). As DNA, the CDR3 is TGTGCCAGTAGTGCGTACGGGGGGGGGCTTACAGATACGCAGTATTTT. Its translation: CASSAYGGGLTDTQYF.

This rearrangement joins TRBV29-1 to TRBJ2-7; D tentatively fits TRBD1 or TRBD2 (5 bases each). The CDR3 spans 13 residues. CDR1 is SQVTM and CDR2 is ANQGSEA in the germline V gene. The V end was cut by 7 bases, the J end by 2 bases, with 15 bases between. The CDR3 coding sequence is TGCAGCGCCGGGACCCAACTCCCCTACGAGCAGTACTTC. This sequence encodes CSAGTQLPYEQYF.

J is TRBJ2-5 and V is TRBV19, with TRBD1 identical over 8 bases. With the DNA end fitting TRBJ2-7 better, the J assignment may be wrong. This CDR3 comprises 14 residues. Germline V gene sequence: CDR1 LNHDA, CDR2 SQIVND (reference sequence). The CDR3 nucleotides are TGTGCCAGTAAAGACCGGACAGGGTCCCACGAGCAGTACTTC. Translation: CASKDRTGSHEQYF.

The rearrangement uses TRBV18 and TRBJ2-1, with 8 bases matching TRBD1. The CDR3 extends over 16 amino acids. V dropped 3 bases and J dropped 1; count of bases not matched to a gene: 5. The germline gives CDR1 KGHSH, CDR2 LQKENI. CDR3 in amino acids: CASSPRQGSSYNEQFF. The CDR3 nucleotides read TGTGCCAGCTCACCGCGACAGGGGAGTTCCTACAATGAGCAGTTCTTC.

The chain carries TRBV5-4 and TRBJ2-5, with 7 bases fitting TRBD1. J gave up 2 bases and V 4 bases, and 5 bases lay outside the gene matches. The germline V gene has CDR1 SGHNT and CDR2 YYREEE (reference sequence). The CDR3 length is 14 residues. This CDR3 is CASSKTGEQETQYF. The CDR3 DNA reads TGTGCCAGCAGCAAAACAGGGGAGCAAGAGACCCAGTACTTC.

V gene TRBV7-3 combines with J gene TRBJ2-1; 14 bases agree with TRBD2. There are 15 residues in the CDR3. V lost 4 bases and J lost 5; bases outside the gene matches: 1. The V gene's germline CDR1 is SGHTA and CDR2 FQGTGA. As DNA, the CDR3 is TGTGCCAGCAGCTCGACTAGCGGGGGGGACAATGAGCAGTTCTTC. As protein: CASSSTSGGDNEQFF.

This clone was picked up a small number of times. The chain carries TRBV4-1 and TRBJ2-7; tentative D call: TRBD2 (6 bases). The germline V gene encodes CDR1 MGHRA and CDR2 YSYEKL. The CDR3 sequence is 14 residues long. V lost 4 bases and J 6 bases, leaving 16 bases between the germline ends. CDR3 nucleotides: TGCGCCAGCAGCCCCACATTGGGAGGTTCCGAGCAGTACTTC. It specifies CASSPTLGGSEQYF.

This clone came up once. V gene TRBV5-1 combines with J gene TRBJ2-5, with 11 bases fitting TRBD2. Germline V gene data show CDR1 as SGHRS and CDR2 as YFSETQ. Trimming took 0 bases from V and 5 from J; bases not matched to a gene: 6. This CDR3 contains 16 residues. The CDR3 bases are TGCGCCAGCAGCTTGGTACTAGCGGGGGAGGGCGAGACCCAGTACTTC. This codes for CASSLVLAGEGETQYF.

The V call is TRBV19, the J call TRBJ2-5; D is perhaps TRBD1 or TRBD2 (5 bases each). The germline CDR1 and CDR2 sequences are LNHDA and SQIVND (reference sequence). Trimming cost V 3 bases and J 3 bases, with 14 bases left between them. The CDR3 is made up of 15 amino acids. The CDR3 sequence is CASSIGPGPEETQYF. CDR3 nucleotide sequence: TGTGCCAGTAGTATTGGCCCGGGACCCGAAGAGACCCAGTACTTC.

The genes are TRBV6-5 and TRBJ1-6; no clear D. The CDR3 consists of 15 residues. The germline gives CDR1 MNHEY, CDR2 SVGAGI. V dropped 0 bases and J dropped 10 bases, with 13 bases sitting between them. For the CDR3, the DNA is TGTGCCAGCAGTTACTCGACGCAGGTCCGATCACCCCTCCACTTT. Protein sequence: CASSYSTQVRSPLHF.

The chain has TRBV27 and TRBJ1-4; D is unclear. The ends were cut back, 0 bases at V and 8 bases at J, with 10 bases in the middle. Germline CDR1 and CDR2: MNHEY and SMNVEV (reference sequence). The CDR3 has 14 residues. The CDR3 sequence is CASSLSIYEEKLFF. The DNA for the CDR3 is TGTGCCAGCAGTTTATCCATTTACGAGGAAAAACTGTTTTTT.

The V call is TRBV7-9, the J call TRBJ2-2, with 9 bases identical to TRBD2. Germline V gene data show CDR1 as SEHNR and CDR2 as FQNEAQ (reference sequence). V shed 5 bases, J shed 4 bases, and the junction held 11 bases outside the gene matches. The CDR3 covers 17 residues. Here the CDR3 DNA reads TGTGCCAGCAGCCAAAACCGCGGGGGGGCCGCCACCGGGGAGCTGTTTTTT. Translation gives CASSQNRGGAATGELFF.

This clone came up once. V is TRBV28 and J is TRBJ1-3; a weak D match, TRBD1 (5 bases). Germline V CDR1 and CDR2: MDHEN, SYDVKM. The CDR3 extends over 14 amino acids. Trimming removed 5 bases from V and 0 bases from J, with 8 bases in between. The CDR3 protein is CASSEDNSGNTIYF. The DNA of the CDR3 is TGTGCCAGCAGTGAGGACAACTCTGGAAACACCATATATTTT.

This clone was recorded only once. The J gene is TRBJ2-1, the V gene TRBV4-1; unclear D gene. CDR1 and CDR2 (germline): MGHRA, YSYEKL. V was shortened by 0 bases and J by 3 bases, with 12 bases between the two germline ends. This CDR3 is built from 16 residues. The CDR3 is CASSQEVRHHYNEQFF. The CDR3 nucleotides read TGCGCCAGCAGCCAAGAGGTCCGACACCACTACAATGAGCAGTTCTTC.

The J gene is TRBJ2-1, the V gene TRBV6-5; 7 bases align to TRBD2. V lost 4 bases, J lost 7 bases, and 4 bases stayed unmatched. This CDR3 region has 13 residues. Germline assignment: CDR1 MNHEY and CDR2 SVGAGI. CDR3 sequence: CASSSWGGNEQFF. In nucleotides, the CDR3 is TGTGCCAGCAGTTCCTGGGGGGGAAATGAGCAGTTCTTC.

CDR3 in DNA: TGTGCCAGCAGCTTGGGACAGGGGCCCACTGGCGGCTATGGCTACACCTTC. This sequence encodes CASSLGQGPTGGYGYTF. The chain carries TRBV5-4 and TRBJ1-2, with 8 bases matching TRBD1. The CDR3 has 17 amino acids. Germline V gene data show CDR1 as SGHNT and CDR2 as YYREEE (reference sequence). Losses at the gene ends were 0 bases for V and 4 bases for J; bases not matched to a gene: 11. The variable domain in full, completed from reference TRBV5-4 and TRBJ1-2, reads ETGVTQSPTHLIKTRGQQVTLRCSSQSGHNTVSWYQQALGQGPQFIFQYYREEENGRGNFPPRFSGLQFPNYSSELNVNALELDDSALYLCASSLGQGPTGGYGYTFGSGTRLTVV.

The chain couples TRBV6-5 to TRBJ2-1; 10 nucleotides match TRBD2. The V and J ends lost 6 bases and 3 bases, in that order; junction bases with no gene match: 5. This CDR3 has 15 amino acids. Germline CDR1 MNHEY, CDR2 SVGAGI. The CDR3 region has the DNA TGTGCCAGCAGCCCCAGCGGGGGGGGCTACAATGAGCAGTTCTTC. Translated: CASSPSGGGYNEQFF.

The chain uses TRBV19 and TRBJ2-5, with D hard to call. V shed 1 base and J shed 1 base, with 10 bases lying between them. The CDR3 is 15 residues long. Germline CDR1 and CDR2: LNHDA and SQIVND (reference sequence). The CDR3 region has the DNA TGTGCCAGTAGTATAGTTACGAGCTCCCAAGAGACCCAGTACTTC. Its protein is CASSIVTSSQETQYF.

This chain connects TRBV19 to TRBJ1-2; TRBD1 aligns across 8 bases. Germline V gene lookup returns CDR1 LNHDA and CDR2 SQIVND (reference sequence). There are 15 residues in the CDR3. The junction had 14 bases not matched to a gene; V was cut back by 6 bases and J by 8 bases. The CDR3 loop is CASSTGQGKAWGYTF. CDR3 DNA sequence: TGTGCCAGTAGCACCGGACAGGGAAAGGCTTGGGGCTACACCTTC.

The rearrangement joins TRBV29-1 to TRBJ2-1; tentative D call: TRBD2 (5 bases). Between the trimmed V and J ends, which lost 6 bases and 8 bases, there was a span of 14 bases. Per the germline V gene, CDR1 is SQVTM and CDR2 is ANQGSEA. The CDR3 length is 12 residues. CDR3 region: CSVGNGLDEQFF. Written as DNA, the CDR3 is TGCAGCGTCGGTAACGGACTGGATGAGCAGTTCTTC.

The rearrangement links TRBV30 to TRBJ2-5; D is perhaps TRBD1 (5 bases). V lost 5 bases and J 0 bases, leaving 10 bases between the germline ends. Germline V gives CDR1 GTSNPN, CDR2 SVGIG (reference sequence). This CDR3 has 13 amino acids. CDR3 protein: CAWGPGYQETQYF. The DNA of the CDR3 is TGTGCCTGGGGCCCAGGGTACCAAGAGACCCAGTACTTC. Full variable domain (missing parts from reference TRBV30 and TRBJ2-5): SQTIHQWPATLVQPVGSPLSLECTVEGTSNPNLYWYRQAAGRGLQLLFYSVGIGQISSEVPQNLSASRPQDRQFILSSKKLLLSDSGFYLCAWGPGYQETQYFGPGTRLLVL.

V usage is TRBV5-1 and J usage is TRBJ2-7; the D gene is possibly TRBD2 (6 bases). Germline V lookup: CDR1 SGHRS, CDR2 YFSETQ. V was shortened by 2 bases and J by 3 bases, with 21 bases between the two germline ends. CDR3 size: 17 residues. CDR3 sequence reads: CASSLYRDSGVIYEQYF. CDR3 sequence (DNA): TGCGCCAGCAGCTTATACCGAGATAGCGGAGTAATCTACGAGCAGTACTTC.